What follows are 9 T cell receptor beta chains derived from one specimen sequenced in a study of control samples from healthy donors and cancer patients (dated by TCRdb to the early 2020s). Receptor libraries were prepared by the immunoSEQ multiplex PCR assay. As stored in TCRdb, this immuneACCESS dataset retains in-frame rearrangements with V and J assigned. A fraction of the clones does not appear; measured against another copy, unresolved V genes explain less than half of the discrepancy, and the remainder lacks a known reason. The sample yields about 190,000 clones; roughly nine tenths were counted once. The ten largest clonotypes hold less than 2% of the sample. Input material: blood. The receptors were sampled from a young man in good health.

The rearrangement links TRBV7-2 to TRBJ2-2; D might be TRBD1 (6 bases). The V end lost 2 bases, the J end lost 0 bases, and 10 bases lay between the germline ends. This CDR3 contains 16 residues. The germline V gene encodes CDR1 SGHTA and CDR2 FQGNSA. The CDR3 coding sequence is TGTGCCAGCAGCTTAACAGGGCGAACGAACACCGGGGAGCTGTTTTTT. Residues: CASSLTGRTNTGELFF.

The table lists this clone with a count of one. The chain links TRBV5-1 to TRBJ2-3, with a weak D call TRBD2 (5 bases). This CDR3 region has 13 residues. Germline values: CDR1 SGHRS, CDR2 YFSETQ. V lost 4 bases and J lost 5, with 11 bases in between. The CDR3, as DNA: TGCGCCAGCAGCAAATGGACTGGAGATACGCAGTATTTT. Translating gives CASSKWTGDTQYF. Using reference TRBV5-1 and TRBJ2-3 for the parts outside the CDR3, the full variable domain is KAGVTQTPRYLIKTRGQQVTLSCSPISGHRSVSWYQQTPGQGLQFLFEYFSETQRNKGNFPGRFSGRQFSNSRSEMNVSTLELGDSALYLCASSKWTGDTQYFGPGTRLTVL.

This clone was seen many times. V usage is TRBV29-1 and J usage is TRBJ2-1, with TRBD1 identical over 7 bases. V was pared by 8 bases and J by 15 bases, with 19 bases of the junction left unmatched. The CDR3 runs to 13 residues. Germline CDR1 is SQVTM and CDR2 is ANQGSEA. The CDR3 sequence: CSFTLSPGTVTFF. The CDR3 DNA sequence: TGCAGCTTCACCCTTTCCCCCGGGACAGTTACGTTCTTC.

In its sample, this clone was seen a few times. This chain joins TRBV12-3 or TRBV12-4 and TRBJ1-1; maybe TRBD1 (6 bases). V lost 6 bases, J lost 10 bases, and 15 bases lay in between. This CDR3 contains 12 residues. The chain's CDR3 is CASSLGQFAAFF. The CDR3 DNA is TGTGCCAGCAGCCTAGGACAGTTCGCAGCTTTCTTT.

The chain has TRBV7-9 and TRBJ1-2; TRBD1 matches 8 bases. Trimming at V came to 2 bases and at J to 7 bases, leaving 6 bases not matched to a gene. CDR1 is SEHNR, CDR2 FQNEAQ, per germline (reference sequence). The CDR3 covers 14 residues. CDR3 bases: TGTGCCAGCAGCTTACGCTCAGGGGGCTCTGGCTACACCTTC. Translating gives CASSLRSGGSGYTF.

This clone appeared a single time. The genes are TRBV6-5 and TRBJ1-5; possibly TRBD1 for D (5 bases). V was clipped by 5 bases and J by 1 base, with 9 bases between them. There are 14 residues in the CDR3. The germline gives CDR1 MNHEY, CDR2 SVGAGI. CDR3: CASSKTVSNQPQHF. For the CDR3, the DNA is TGTGCCAGCAGTAAGACAGTGAGCAATCAGCCCCAGCATTTT.

The CDR3 region is CAWRKTGVKETQYF. The CDR3 nucleotides are TGTGCCTGGAGAAAAACAGGGGTAAAAGAGACCCAGTACTTC. The rearrangement links TRBV30 to TRBJ2-5, with 7 bases aligning to TRBD1. V shed 3 bases, J shed 3 bases, and the junction held 7 bases outside the gene matches. Germline assignment: CDR1 GTSNPN and CDR2 SVGIG (reference sequence). CDR3 length: 14 residues.

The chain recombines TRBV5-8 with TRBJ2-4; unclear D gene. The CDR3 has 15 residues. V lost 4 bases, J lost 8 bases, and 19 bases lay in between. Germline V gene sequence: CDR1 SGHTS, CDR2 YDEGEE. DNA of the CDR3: TGTGCCAGCAGCCGACCATCCCGTTATTCGGACATTCAGTACTTC. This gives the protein CASSRPSRYSDIQYF.

Here the CDR3 DNA reads TGTGCCACCAGAATGGGTCATGGTCAGCCCCAGCATTTT. Residues: CATRMGHGQPQHF. This chain connects TRBV15 to TRBJ1-5; no clear D. Germline CDR1 reads LNHNV; CDR2 reads YYDKDF (reference sequence). Trimming cost V 6 bases and J 6 bases, with 12 bases left between them. This CDR3 is 13 amino acids long.